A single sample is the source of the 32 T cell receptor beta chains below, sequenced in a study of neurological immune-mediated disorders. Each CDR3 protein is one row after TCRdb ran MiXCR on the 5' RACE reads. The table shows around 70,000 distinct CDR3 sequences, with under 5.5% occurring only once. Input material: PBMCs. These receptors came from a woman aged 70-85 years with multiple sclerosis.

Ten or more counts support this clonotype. The chain's CDR3 is CASSSTGGGTGELFF. The CDR3 nucleotides are TGCGCCAGCAGCTCGACAGGGGGTGGCACCGGGGAGCTGTTTTTT. The chain couples TRBV5-1 to TRBJ2-2; 9 bases fit TRBD1. The CDR3 totals 15 residues. V was clipped by 3 bases and J by 4 bases; unmatched bases: 4. Per the germline V gene, CDR1 is SGHRS and CDR2 is YFSETQ. Combining the CDR3 with reference TRBV5-1 and TRBJ2-2 gives the whole variable domain KAGVTQTPRYLIKTRGQQVTLSCSPISGHRSVSWYQQTPGQGLQFLFEYFSETQRNKGNFPGRFSGRQFSNSRSEMNVSTLELGDSALYLCASSSTGGGTGELFFGEGSRLTVL.

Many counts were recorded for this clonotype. CDR3 in DNA: TGCAGCGTTGACGTAAGCGGGAGGAGGAATGAGCAGTTCTTC. Protein product: CSVDVSGRRNEQFF. The chain employs TRBV29-1 and TRBJ2-1; TRBD2 matches at 9 bases. CDR3 length: 14 amino acids. Germline-derived CDR1 and CDR2 are SQVTM and ANQGSEA. J was trimmed by 7 bases and V by 3 bases; bases with no gene match: 7.

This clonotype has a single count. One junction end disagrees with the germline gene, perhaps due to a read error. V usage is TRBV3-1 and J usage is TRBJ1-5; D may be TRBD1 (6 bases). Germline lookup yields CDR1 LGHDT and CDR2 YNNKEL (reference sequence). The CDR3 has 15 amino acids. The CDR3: CASSQGPGGNKTQNF. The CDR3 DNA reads TGTGCCAGCAGCCAAGGGCCCGGGGGCAATAAGACCCAGAATTTT. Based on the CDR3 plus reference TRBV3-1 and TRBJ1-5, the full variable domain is DTAVSQTPKYLVTQMGNDKSIKCEQNLGHDTMYWYKQDSKKFLKIMFSYNNKELIINETVPNRFSPKSPDKAHLNLHINSLELGDSAVYFCASSQGPGGNKTQNFGDGTRLSIL.

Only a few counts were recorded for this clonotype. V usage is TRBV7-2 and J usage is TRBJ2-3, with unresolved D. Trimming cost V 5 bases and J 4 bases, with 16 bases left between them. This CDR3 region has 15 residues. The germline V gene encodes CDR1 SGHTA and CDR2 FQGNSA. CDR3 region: CASSPPLIRADTQYF. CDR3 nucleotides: TGTGCCAGCAGCCCGCCCTTAATACGGGCAGATACGCAGTATTTT.

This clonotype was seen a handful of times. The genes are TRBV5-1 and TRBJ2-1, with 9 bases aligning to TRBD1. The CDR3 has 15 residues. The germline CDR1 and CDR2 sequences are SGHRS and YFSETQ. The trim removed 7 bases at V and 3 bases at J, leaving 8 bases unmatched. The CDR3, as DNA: TGCGCCAGCGCACAGACAGGGGGTAACTACAATGAGCAGTTCTTC. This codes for CASAQTGGNYNEQFF.

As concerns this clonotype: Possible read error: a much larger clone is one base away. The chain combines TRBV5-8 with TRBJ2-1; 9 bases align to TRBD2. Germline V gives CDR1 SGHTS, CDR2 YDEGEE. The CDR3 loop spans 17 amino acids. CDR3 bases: TGTGCCAGCAGCTTGCTACTGTCTAGCGGGAAGAACAATGCGCAGTTCTTC. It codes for CASSLLLSSGKNNAQFF.

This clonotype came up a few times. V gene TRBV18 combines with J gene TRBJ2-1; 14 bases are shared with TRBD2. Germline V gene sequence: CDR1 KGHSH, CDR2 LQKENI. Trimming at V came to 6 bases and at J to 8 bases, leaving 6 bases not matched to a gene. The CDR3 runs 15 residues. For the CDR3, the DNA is TGTGCCAGCTCCCCGACTAGCGGGAGGGCCGATGAGCAGTTCTTC. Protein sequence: CASSPTSGRADEQFF.

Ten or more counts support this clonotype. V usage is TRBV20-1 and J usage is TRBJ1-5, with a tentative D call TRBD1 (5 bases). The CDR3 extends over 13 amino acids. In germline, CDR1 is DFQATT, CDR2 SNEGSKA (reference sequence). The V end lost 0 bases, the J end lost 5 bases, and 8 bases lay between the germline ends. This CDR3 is CSAREVGDQPQHF. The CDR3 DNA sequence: TGCAGTGCTAGAGAGGTAGGGGATCAGCCCCAGCATTTT.

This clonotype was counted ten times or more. CDR3 residues: CSARGALAGSTDTQYF. Here the CDR3 DNA reads TGCAGTGCTAGAGGGGCACTAGCGGGAAGCACAGATACGCAGTATTTT. The chain couples TRBV20-1 to TRBJ2-3, with TRBD2 matching 10 bases. This CDR3 is 16 amino acids long. Germline-derived CDR1 and CDR2 are DFQATT and SNEGSKA (reference sequence). V shed 1 base, J shed 0 bases, and the junction held 4 bases outside the gene matches.

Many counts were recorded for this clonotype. In DNA form, the CDR3 reads TGCGCCAGCAGCCAAGATCGGGGGTTTGGAACTGAAGCTTTCTTT. Protein sequence: CASSQDRGFGTEAFF. The chain employs TRBV4-1 and TRBJ1-1; weak D call: TRBD1 (5 bases). Trimming removed 0 bases from V and 5 bases from J, with 13 bases in between. Germline V lookup: CDR1 MGHRA, CDR2 YSYEKL. There are 15 residues in the CDR3.

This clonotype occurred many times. The CDR3 here is CASSPQGYRSPLHF. The CDR3 DNA follows: TGTGCCAGCAGTCCACAGGGGTATCGTTCACCCCTCCACTTT. The genes are TRBV12-3 or TRBV12-4 and TRBJ1-6; 7 bases are a match to TRBD1. Trimming cost V 5 bases and J 9 bases; bases outside gene matches: 7. The CDR3 spans 14 residues.

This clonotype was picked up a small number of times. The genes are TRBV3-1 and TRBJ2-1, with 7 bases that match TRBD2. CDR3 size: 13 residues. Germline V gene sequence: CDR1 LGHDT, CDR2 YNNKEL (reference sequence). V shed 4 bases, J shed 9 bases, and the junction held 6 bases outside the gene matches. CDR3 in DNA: TGTGCCAGCAGCCTAGTGACTAGCACTGAGCAGTTCTTC. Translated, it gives CASSLVTSTEQFF.

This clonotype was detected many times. As DNA, the CDR3 is TGCAGTGAGGGGAGCACAGATACGCAGTATTTT. Protein sequence: CSEGSTDTQYF. The chain employs TRBV20-1 and TRBJ2-3; tentatively, D is TRBD1 (5 bases). V dropped 7 bases and J dropped 0 bases, with 5 bases sitting between them. Germline V gene data show CDR1 as DFQATT and CDR2 as SNEGSKA (reference sequence). This CDR3 is 11 amino acids long.

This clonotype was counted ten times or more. CDR3 bases: TGCGCCAGCAAAGCAGGACCTGAAGCTTTCTTT. Its protein is CASKAGPEAFF. This chain uses TRBV5-1 with TRBJ1-1; D call uncertain. Germline CDR1 SGHRS, CDR2 YFSETQ. This CDR3 spans 11 amino acids. Trimming pared 6 bases from V and 6 bases from J, leaving 9 bases between.

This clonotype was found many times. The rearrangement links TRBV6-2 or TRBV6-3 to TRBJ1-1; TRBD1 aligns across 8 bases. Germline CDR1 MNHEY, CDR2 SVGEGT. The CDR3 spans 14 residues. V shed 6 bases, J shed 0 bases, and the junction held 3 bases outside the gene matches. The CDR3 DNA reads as TGTGCCAGCAGGGGGGACAGGCTGAACACTGAAGCTTTCTTT. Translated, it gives CASRGDRLNTEAFF.

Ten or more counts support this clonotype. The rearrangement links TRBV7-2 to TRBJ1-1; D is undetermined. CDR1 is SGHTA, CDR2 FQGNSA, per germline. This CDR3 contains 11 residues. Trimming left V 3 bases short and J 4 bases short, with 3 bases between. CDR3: CASSFSTEAFF. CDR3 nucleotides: TGTGCCAGCAGCTTCAGCACTGAAGCTTTCTTT.

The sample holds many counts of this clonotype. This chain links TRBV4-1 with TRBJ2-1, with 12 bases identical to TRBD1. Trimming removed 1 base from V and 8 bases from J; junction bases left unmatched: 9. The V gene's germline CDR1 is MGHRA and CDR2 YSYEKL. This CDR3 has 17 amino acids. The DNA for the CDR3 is TGCGCCAGCAGCCAAGGGGGGCTGGGACAGGGGGCCCATGAGCAGTTCTTC. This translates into CASSQGGLGQGAHEQFF.

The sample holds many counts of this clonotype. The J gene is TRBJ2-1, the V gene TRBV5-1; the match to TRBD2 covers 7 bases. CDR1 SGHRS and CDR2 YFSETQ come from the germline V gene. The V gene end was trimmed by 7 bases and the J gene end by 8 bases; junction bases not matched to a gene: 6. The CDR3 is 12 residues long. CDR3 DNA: TGCGCCAGCCTGACTAGCTCCGATGAGCAGTTCTTC. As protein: CASLTSSDEQFF.

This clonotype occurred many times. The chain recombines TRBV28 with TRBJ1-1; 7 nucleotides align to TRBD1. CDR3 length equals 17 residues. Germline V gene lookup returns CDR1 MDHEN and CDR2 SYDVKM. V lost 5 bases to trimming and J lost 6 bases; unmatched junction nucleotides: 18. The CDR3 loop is CASSTTGTATFGAEAFF. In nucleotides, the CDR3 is TGTGCCAGCAGTACAACCGGGACAGCGACTTTCGGAGCTGAAGCTTTCTTT.

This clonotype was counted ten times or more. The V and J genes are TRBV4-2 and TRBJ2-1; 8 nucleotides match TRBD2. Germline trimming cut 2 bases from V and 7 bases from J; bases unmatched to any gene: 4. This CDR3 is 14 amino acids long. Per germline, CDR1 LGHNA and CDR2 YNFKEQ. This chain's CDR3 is CASSQIAGRNEQFF. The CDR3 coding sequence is TGTGCCAGCAGCCAAATAGCGGGAAGGAATGAGCAGTTCTTC.

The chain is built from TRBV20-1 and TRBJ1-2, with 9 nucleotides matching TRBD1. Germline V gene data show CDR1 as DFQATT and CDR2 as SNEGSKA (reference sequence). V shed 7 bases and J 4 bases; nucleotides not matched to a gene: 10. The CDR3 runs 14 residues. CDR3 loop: CSGTQGAGGYGYTF. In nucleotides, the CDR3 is TGCAGTGGCACACAGGGGGCTGGAGGCTATGGCTACACCTTC.

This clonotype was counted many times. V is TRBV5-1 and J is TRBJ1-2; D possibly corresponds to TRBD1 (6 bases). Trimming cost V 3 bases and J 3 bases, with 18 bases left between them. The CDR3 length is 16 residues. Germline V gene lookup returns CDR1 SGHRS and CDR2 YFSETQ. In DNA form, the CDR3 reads TGCGCCAGCAGCTCTGAAGACAGGAGAAAAGACTATGGCTACACCTTC. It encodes CASSSEDRRKDYGYTF.

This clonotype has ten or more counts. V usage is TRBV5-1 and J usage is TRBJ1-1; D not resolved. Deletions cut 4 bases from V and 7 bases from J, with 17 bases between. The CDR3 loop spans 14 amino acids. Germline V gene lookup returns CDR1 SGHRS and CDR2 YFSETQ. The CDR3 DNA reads TGCGCCAGCAGCACCGGGAGCAAACCCCTTGAAGCTTTCTTT. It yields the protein CASSTGSKPLEAFF.

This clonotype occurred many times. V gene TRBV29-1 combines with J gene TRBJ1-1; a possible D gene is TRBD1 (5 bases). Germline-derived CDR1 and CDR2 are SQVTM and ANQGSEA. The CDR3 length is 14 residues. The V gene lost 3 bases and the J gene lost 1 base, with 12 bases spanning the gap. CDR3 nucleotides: TGCAGCGTTGAGCATACACAGGCGAACACTGAAGCTTTCTTT. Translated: CSVEHTQANTEAFF.

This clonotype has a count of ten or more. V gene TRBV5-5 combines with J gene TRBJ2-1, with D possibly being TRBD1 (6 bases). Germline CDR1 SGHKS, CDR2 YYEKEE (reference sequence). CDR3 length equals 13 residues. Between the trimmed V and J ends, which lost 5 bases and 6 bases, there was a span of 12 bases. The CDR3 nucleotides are TGTGCCAGCAGAGACGACAGGCCCAATGAGCAGTTCTTC. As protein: CASRDDRPNEQFF.

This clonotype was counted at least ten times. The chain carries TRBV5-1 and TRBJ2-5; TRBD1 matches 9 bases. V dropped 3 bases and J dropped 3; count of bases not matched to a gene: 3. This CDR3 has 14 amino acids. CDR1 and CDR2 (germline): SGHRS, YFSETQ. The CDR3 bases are TGCGCCAGCAGCTCCGGGACAGGGAAAGAGACCCAGTACTTC. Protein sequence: CASSSGTGKETQYF.

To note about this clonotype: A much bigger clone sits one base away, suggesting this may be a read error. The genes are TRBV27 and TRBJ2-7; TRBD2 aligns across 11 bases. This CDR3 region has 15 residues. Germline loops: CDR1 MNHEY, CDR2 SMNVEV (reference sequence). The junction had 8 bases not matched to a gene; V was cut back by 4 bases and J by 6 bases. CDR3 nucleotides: TGTGCCAGCAGTTATATAGCGGGAGGGGGACGCGAGCAGTACTTC. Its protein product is CASSYIAGGGREQYF.

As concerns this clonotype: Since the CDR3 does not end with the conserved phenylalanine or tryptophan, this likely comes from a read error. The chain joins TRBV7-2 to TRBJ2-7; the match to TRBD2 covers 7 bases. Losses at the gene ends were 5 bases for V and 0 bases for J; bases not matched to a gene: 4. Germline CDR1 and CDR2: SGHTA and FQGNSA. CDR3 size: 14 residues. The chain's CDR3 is CASSHRLASYEQYL. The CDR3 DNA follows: TGTGCCAGCAGCCACCGACTAGCCTCCTACGAGCAGTACTTA.

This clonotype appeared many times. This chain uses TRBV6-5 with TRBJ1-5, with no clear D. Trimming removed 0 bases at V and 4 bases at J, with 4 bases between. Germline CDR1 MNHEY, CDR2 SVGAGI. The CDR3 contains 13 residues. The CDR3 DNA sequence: TGTGCCAGCAGTTACTCGAAAAATCAGCCCCAGCATTTT. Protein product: CASSYSKNQPQHF.

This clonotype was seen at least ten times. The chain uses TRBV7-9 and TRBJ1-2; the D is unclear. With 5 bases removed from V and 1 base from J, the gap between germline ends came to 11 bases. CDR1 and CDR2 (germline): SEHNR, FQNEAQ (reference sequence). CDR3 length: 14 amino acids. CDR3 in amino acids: CASSPPGLNYGYTF. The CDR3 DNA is TGTGCCAGCAGCCCTCCAGGTCTTAACTATGGCTACACCTTC.

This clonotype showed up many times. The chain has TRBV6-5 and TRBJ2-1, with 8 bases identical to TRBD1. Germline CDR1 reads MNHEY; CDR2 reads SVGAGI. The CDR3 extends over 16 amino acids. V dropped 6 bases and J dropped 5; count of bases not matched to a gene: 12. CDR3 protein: CASSPIDRGAHNEQFF. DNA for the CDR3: TGTGCCAGCAGCCCTATTGACAGGGGCGCACACAATGAGCAGTTCTTC.

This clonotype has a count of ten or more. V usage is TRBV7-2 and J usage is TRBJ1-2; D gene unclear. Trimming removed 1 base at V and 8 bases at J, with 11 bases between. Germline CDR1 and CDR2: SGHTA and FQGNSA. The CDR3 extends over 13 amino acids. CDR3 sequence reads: CASSLVQVQGYTF. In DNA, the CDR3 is TGTGCCAGCAGCTTAGTGCAGGTGCAGGGCTACACCTTC.